This passage covers 9 T cell receptor beta chains from one sample sequenced in a study of T cell responses to AZD1222 COVID-19 vaccine. The protocol was immunoSEQ multiplex PCR, while the TCRdb copy is restricted to in-frame clones and leaves out a portion. This table has about 130,000 clones, 75% to 90% appearing once. The sample in question was peripheral blood, obtained on day 0 of AZD1222 vaccination. These receptors all stem from an adult in good health.

The chain joins TRBV9 to TRBJ1-1; a possible D gene is TRBD1 (5 bases). CDR1 is SGDLS and CDR2 is YYNGEE in the germline V gene. Trimming took off 4 bases at V and 7 bases at J, with 14 bases between the two ends. This CDR3 comprises 13 residues. This chain's CDR3 is CASSPPRGGEAFF. DNA for the CDR3: TGTGCCAGCAGCCCGCCGAGGGGCGGTGAAGCTTTCTTT.

This chain links TRBV10-1 with TRBJ1-6, with D unresolved. Germline V gene data show CDR1 as WNHNN and CDR2 as SYGVQD (reference sequence). With 8 bases removed from V and 6 bases from J, the gap between germline ends came to 14 bases. The CDR3 covers 14 residues. The CDR3: CASASGSGNSPLHF. The DNA of the CDR3 is TGCGCCAGCGCAAGCGGCAGCGGTAATTCACCCCTCCACTTT.

This clone was seen just once. The J gene is TRBJ2-7, the V gene TRBV27; 9 positions match TRBD1. This CDR3 comprises 17 residues. Looked up from germline, CDR1 is MNHEY and CDR2 is SMNVEV (reference sequence). V dropped 5 bases and J dropped 3; count of bases not matched to a gene: 14. CDR3 residues: CASSTLWGTGTFYEQYF. CDR3 sequence (DNA): TGTGCCAGCAGTACCCTGTGGGGGACAGGGACTTTCTACGAGCAGTACTTC.

The CDR3 DNA reads TGTGCCAGCAGCCCGGGGACAGGTACTGCCTACGAGCAGTACTTC. It specifies CASSPGTGTAYEQYF. V usage is TRBV11-1 and J usage is TRBJ2-7, with 8 bases lining up with TRBD1. V lost 5 bases and J lost 2; bases outside the gene matches: 8. Germline CDR1 SGHAT, CDR2 FQDESV (reference sequence). This CDR3 comprises 15 residues.

The V call is TRBV19, the J call TRBJ1-3, with D uncertain. Trimming removed 4 bases at V and 0 bases at J, with 4 bases between. The CDR3 is 13 amino acids. Germline CDR1 LNHDA, CDR2 SQIVND (reference sequence). The CDR3 DNA sequence: TGTGCCAGTAGTAGGAACTCTGGAAACACCATATATTTT. This sequence encodes CASSRNSGNTIYF.

The chain joins TRBV6-5 to TRBJ2-1; D gene uncertain. Trimming removed 4 bases at V and 4 bases at J, with 11 bases between. The CDR3 contains 14 residues. Germline values: CDR1 MNHEY, CDR2 SVGAGI. The CDR3 protein is CASSSGSIYNEQFF. The CDR3 nucleotides are TGTGCCAGCAGTTCGGGTTCGATTTACAATGAGCAGTTCTTC.

CDR3 nucleotides: TGTGCCAGCTCGGCTGGGTCGGGAAATCAGCCCCAGCATTTT. It specifies CASSAGSGNQPQHF. This chain links TRBV18 with TRBJ1-5; D gene ambiguous. The CDR3 runs to 14 residues. Germline CDR1 is KGHSH and CDR2 is LQKENI. V shed 6 bases and J shed 4 bases, with 13 bases lying between them.

The rearrangement links TRBV5-5 to TRBJ1-2; maybe TRBD1 (6 bases). Germline lookup yields CDR1 SGHKS and CDR2 YYEKEE (reference sequence). This CDR3 is 15 amino acids long. The V and J ends lost 3 bases and 0 bases respectively, with 12 bases between them. CDR3 nucleotides: TGTGCCAGCAGCTCTGGGGGGCCCTCTAACTATGGCTACACCTTC. Residues: CASSSGGPSNYGYTF.

The CDR3 DNA reads as TGTGGCGTGAGGGACGACCTTACGGCGAGCTACACCTTC. This encodes CGVRDDLTASYTF. The chain is built from TRBV25-1 and TRBJ1-2, with D perhaps TRBD1 (5 bases). CDR1 and CDR2 from the germline V gene are MGHDK and SYGVNS. The CDR3 sequence is 13 residues long.